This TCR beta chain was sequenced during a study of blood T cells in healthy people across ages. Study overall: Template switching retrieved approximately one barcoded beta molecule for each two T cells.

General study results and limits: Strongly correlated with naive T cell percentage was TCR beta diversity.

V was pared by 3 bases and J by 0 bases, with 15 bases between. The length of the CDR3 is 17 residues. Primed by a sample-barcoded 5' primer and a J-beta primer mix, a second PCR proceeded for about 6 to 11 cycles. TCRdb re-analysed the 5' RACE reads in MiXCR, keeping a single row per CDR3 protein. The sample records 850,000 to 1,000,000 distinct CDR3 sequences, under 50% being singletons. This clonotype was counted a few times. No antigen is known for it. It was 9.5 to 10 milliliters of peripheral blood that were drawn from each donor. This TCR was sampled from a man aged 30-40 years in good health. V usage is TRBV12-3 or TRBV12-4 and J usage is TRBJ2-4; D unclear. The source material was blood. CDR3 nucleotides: TGTGCCAGCAGTTTCGCAGACGGAAGACTAGCCAAAAACATTCAGTACTTC. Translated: CASSFADGRLAKNIQYF.